A single sample gave rise to the 25 T cell receptor beta chains below, sequenced in a study of T cell repertoires in cytomegalovirus infection. TCRdb analysed the reads with MiXCR anew, one entry per CDR3 protein. The table lists about 440,000 distinct CDR3 sequences, roughly 30% of them singletons. Source material: PBMCs. The receptors were sampled from a human donor in good health (CMV status not recorded). Some clones in this sample may be carry-over from other donors' samples.

The rearrangement joins TRBV12-3 or TRBV12-4 to TRBJ2-2, with TRBD1 as a possible D gene (6 bases). V lost 1 base and J 9 bases, leaving 15 bases between the germline ends. CDR3 length: 15 residues. CDR3 sequence (DNA): TGTGCCAGCAGTTTAGGGGACACTAACCCTAGGGAGCTGTTTTTT. As protein: CASSLGDTNPRELFF.

This clonotype was seen once. The rearrangement uses TRBV6-5 and TRBJ2-3, with D perhaps matching TRBD1 or TRBD2 (5 bases each). This CDR3 has 16 residues. With 4 bases removed from V and 3 bases from J, the gap between germline ends came to 17 bases. Germline V gene sequence: CDR1 MNHEY, CDR2 SVGAGI. The CDR3 sequence is CASSFLGASRTDTQYF. In nucleotides, the CDR3 is TGTGCCAGCAGTTTCCTCGGGGCCTCTAGGACAGATACGCAGTATTTT.

This clonotype was picked up a small number of times. This rearrangement joins TRBV19 to TRBJ2-3, with TRBD1 as a possible D gene (5 bases). V dropped 3 bases and J dropped 0 bases, with 13 bases sitting between them. This CDR3 is 16 amino acids long. CDR1 and CDR2 from the germline V gene are LNHDA and SQIVND (reference sequence). The CDR3 loop is CASSMRTSTSTDTQYF. DNA for the CDR3: TGTGCCAGTAGTATGCGGACATCTACTAGCACAGATACGCAGTATTTT.

This chain uses TRBV4-3 with TRBJ2-5; 8 bases are a match to TRBD2. The CDR3 extends over 15 amino acids. Per the germline V gene, CDR1 is LGHNA and CDR2 is YSLEER. V lost 1 base to trimming and J lost 3 bases; unmatched junction nucleotides: 4. The CDR3 reads CASSQVPGGKETQYF. The CDR3 DNA reads TGCGCCAGCAGCCAAGTCCCGGGGGGGAAAGAGACCCAGTACTTC.

This clonotype was found many times. The chain uses TRBV7-2 and TRBJ2-7; D ambiguous. CDR3 length: 14 residues. V shed 2 bases and J shed 2 bases, with 10 bases lying between them. CDR1 is SGHTA, CDR2 FQGNSA, per germline. The CDR3 coding sequence is TGTGCCAGCAGCTTAATGGGCGAAACCTACGAGCAGTACTTC. It translates to CASSLMGETYEQYF.

This chain links TRBV19 with TRBJ2-1, with 10 bases identical to TRBD2. V was clipped by 5 bases and J by 6 bases; unmatched bases: 19. This CDR3 is 19 amino acids long. Germline V gene lookup returns CDR1 LNHDA and CDR2 SQIVND (reference sequence). CDR3 protein: CASSLRPSGGPSPSNEQFF. The CDR3 bases are TGTGCCAGTAGTTTGCGGCCTAGCGGGGGTCCCTCTCCCTCCAATGAGCAGTTCTTC.

The J gene is TRBJ2-5, the V gene TRBV15, with 8 bases fitting TRBD1. The CDR3 runs 16 residues. The junction had 8 bases not matched to a gene; V was cut back by 0 bases and J by 5 bases. Germline V lookup: CDR1 LNHNV, CDR2 YYDKDF (reference sequence). CDR3 amino acids: CATSRDIATGDETQYF. CDR3 sequence (DNA): TGTGCCACCAGCAGAGATATCGCGACAGGGGACGAGACCCAGTACTTC.

About this clonotype itself: The junction shows a germline mismatch at one end, possibly a read error. The genes are TRBV7-8 and TRBJ2-2; 9 bases are shared with TRBD1. Germline assignment: CDR1 SGHVS and CDR2 FQNEAQ. The CDR3 contains 14 residues. CDR3 DNA sequence: TGTGCCAGCAGCTTAGGGACAGGGGCTGGGGAGCTGTTTTGG. Its translation: CASSLGTGAGELFW.

This clonotype was seen only a few times. The J gene is TRBJ2-1, the V gene TRBV18, with 7 nucleotides matching TRBD1. Unmatched junction bases numbered 9, after V lost 2 bases and J lost 5 bases. Germline lookup yields CDR1 KGHSH and CDR2 LQKENI. CDR3 size: 16 residues. CDR3: CASSPLGQSKNNEQFF. For the CDR3, the DNA is TGTGCCAGCTCACCATTGGGACAGTCAAAGAACAATGAGCAGTTCTTC.

This clonotype was observed a single time. V and J are TRBV6-8 and TRBJ2-1; 7 nucleotides align to TRBD2. The CDR3 has 17 amino acids. J lost 3 bases, V lost 8 bases, and 16 bases had no gene match. Germline V gives CDR1 MNHGY, CDR2 SAAAGT. The CDR3 nucleotides read TGTGCCAGCTCTGAATTGAAGCGGGGCCCAAGCTACAATGAGCAGTTCTTC. Protein: CASSELKRGPSYNEQFF.

Ten or more counts support this clonotype. The rearrangement links TRBV7-8 to TRBJ2-1; 10 nucleotides align to TRBD2. After removal of 1 base from V and 9 bases from J, the junction contained 6 bases not matched to a gene. CDR1 is SGHVS and CDR2 is FQNEAQ in the germline V gene. The CDR3 consists of 15 residues. As DNA, the CDR3 is TGTGCCAGCAGCTTAGATTTAGCGGGGGGCGGTGAGCAGTTCTTC. It translates to CASSLDLAGGGEQFF.

As for this clonotype: At one end, the junction sequence differs from germline, possibly due to a read error. This CDR3 reads CASSLLAGRFADTKYF. DNA of the CDR3: TGTGCCAGCAGTTTACTAGCGGGGAGGTTCGCAGATACGAAGTATTTT. J is TRBJ2-3 and V is TRBV27, with 9 bases matching TRBD2. There are 16 residues in the CDR3. Germline-derived CDR1 and CDR2 are MNHEY and SMNVEV (reference sequence).

J is TRBJ2-3 and V is TRBV11-2, with unresolved D. This CDR3 has 13 amino acids. V lost 7 bases and J lost 0, with 8 bases in between. Germline V gene data show CDR1 as SGHAT and CDR2 as FQNNGV. The CDR3 reads CASKAFSTDTQYF. In DNA, the CDR3 is TGTGCCAGCAAGGCCTTCAGCACAGATACGCAGTATTTT.

The chain is built from TRBV10-3 and TRBJ2-7, with a weak D call TRBD1 (6 bases). The germline V and J ends were trimmed by 0 bases and 0 bases, with 9 bases remaining between them. The CDR3 runs to 15 residues. Germline V CDR1 and CDR2: ENHRY, SYGVKD. The CDR3 DNA reads as TGTGCCATCAGTGAGTCACAGGGACCCTCCTACGAGCAGTACTTC. It codes for CAISESQGPSYEQYF.

The chain combines TRBV7-2 with TRBJ2-3; no clear D. Germline CDR1 reads SGHTA; CDR2 reads FQGNSA. Trimming took off 6 bases at V and 8 bases at J, with 9 bases between the two ends. CDR3 length: 11 amino acids. The CDR3 nucleotides are TGTGCCAGCAGGATTATTGGTACGCAGTATTTT. Its protein is CASRIIGTQYF.

V is TRBV6-5 and J is TRBJ2-1, with 12 bases that match TRBD2. CDR1 and CDR2 from the germline V gene are MNHEY and SVGAGI. With 10 bases clipped from V and 7 bases from J, the junction kept 8 bases outside the gene matches. The CDR3 runs to 14 residues. The chain's CDR3 is CATSSGGVGNEQFF. As DNA, the CDR3 is TGTGCCACTTCTAGCGGGGGGGTGGGGAATGAGCAGTTCTTC.

The gene calls are TRBV3-1 and TRBJ2-5; D is unclear. This CDR3 comprises 13 residues. Germline V gene data show CDR1 as LGHDT and CDR2 as YNNKEL (reference sequence). The V and J ends lost 4 bases and 2 bases respectively, with 8 bases between them. CDR3 protein: CASSPTVQETQYF. CDR3 DNA: TGTGCCAGCAGCCCCACGGTACAAGAGACCCAGTACTTC.

The chain has TRBV15 and TRBJ1-1; D is ambiguous. The CDR3 is 14 amino acids. The germline V gene has CDR1 LNHNV and CDR2 YYDKDF (reference sequence). V gave up 3 bases and J gave up 6 bases, with 14 bases separating them. The DNA for the CDR3 is TGTGCCACCAGCAGGGACCGGAACGCAGCTGAAGCTTTCTTT. It is translated as CATSRDRNAAEAFF. The complete variable domain, with remaining parts taken from reference TRBV15 and TRBJ1-1, reads DAMVIQNPRYQVTQFGKPVTLSCSQTLNHNVMYWYQQKSSQAPKLLFHYYDKDFNNEADTPDNFQSRRPNTSFCFLDIRSPGLGDTAMYLCATSRDRNAAEAFFGQGTRLTVV.

Regarding this clonotype: A much larger clone lies a single base off, so this may be a read error. Because it lacks the conserved phenylalanine or tryptophan at the end, this CDR3 is likely a read error. V gene TRBV7-2 combines with J gene TRBJ2-3; D not resolved. V dropped 5 bases and J dropped 1 base, with 7 bases sitting between them. This CDR3 region has 13 residues. Germline assignment: CDR1 SGHTA and CDR2 FQGNSA. The CDR3 nucleotides are TGTGCCAGCAGCCAAGGGCGCACAGATACGCAGTATTTG. The encoded protein is CASSQGRTDTQYL.

This clonotype showed up just a few times. The CDR3 loop reads CASSPGAGSNQPQHF. As DNA, the CDR3 is TGTGCCAGCAGTCCAGGGGCAGGGAGCAATCAGCCCCAGCATTTT. The chain employs TRBV6-5 and TRBJ1-5; TRBD1 is a possible D gene (6 bases). Trimming took off 5 bases at V and 1 base at J, with 12 bases between the two ends. This CDR3 region has 15 residues. Germline V gene data show CDR1 as MNHEY and CDR2 as SVGAGI.

The V and J genes are TRBV28 and TRBJ2-6; possibly TRBD1 for D (7 bases). CDR1 is MDHEN and CDR2 is SYDVKM in the germline V gene. Trimming took off 5 bases at V and 4 bases at J, with 21 bases between the two ends. This CDR3 region has 18 residues. The CDR3 sequence: CASSNVPGQRAGANVLTF. Written as DNA, the CDR3 is TGTGCCAGCAGTAACGTCCCGGGACAGCGGGCCGGGGCCAACGTCCTGACTTTC.

Only a few counts were recorded for this clonotype. The chain recombines TRBV6-2 or TRBV6-3 with TRBJ2-3, with TRBD2 identical over 14 bases. The CDR3 length is 17 residues. Germline assignment: CDR1 MNHEY and CDR2 SVGEGT. Trimming took 6 bases from V and 3 from J; bases not matched to a gene: 8. This CDR3 reads CASSYGLAGGRTDTQYF. In DNA, the CDR3 is TGTGCCAGCAGCTACGGACTAGCGGGGGGAAGGACAGATACGCAGTATTTT.

The chain recombines TRBV6-2 or TRBV6-3 with TRBJ2-1, with D possibly TRBD2 on 5 matching bases. Germline CDR1 reads MNHEY; CDR2 reads SVGEGT. The CDR3 extends over 15 amino acids. V was clipped by 6 bases and J by 5 bases, with 17 bases between them. The CDR3 here is CASSLMTGRDNEQFF. DNA for the CDR3: TGTGCCAGCAGCCTGATGACGGGGAGAGACAATGAGCAGTTCTTC.

This clonotype was counted between two and nine times. This sequence joins TRBV5-4 and TRBJ2-7; 8 positions agree with TRBD1. This CDR3 is 13 amino acids long. After removal of 3 bases from V and 5 bases from J, the junction contained 4 bases not matched to a gene. The germline gives CDR1 SGHNT, CDR2 YYREEE (reference sequence). The CDR3 bases are TGTGCCAGCAGCTGGACAGGGCTCCACGAGCAGTACTTC. Its protein product is CASSWTGLHEQYF.

This clonotype occurred a few times. V gene TRBV7-9 combines with J gene TRBJ2-1; 15 nucleotides line up with TRBD2. CDR3 length: 19 amino acids. The germline V gene encodes CDR1 SEHNR and CDR2 FQNEAQ (reference sequence). V lost 0 bases to trimming and J lost 4 bases; unmatched junction nucleotides: 7. In DNA, the CDR3 is TGTGCCAGCAGCTTAGCCCGGACTAGCGGGGGGGCATCGTACAATGAGCAGTTCTTC. Translation: CASSLARTSGGASYNEQFF.